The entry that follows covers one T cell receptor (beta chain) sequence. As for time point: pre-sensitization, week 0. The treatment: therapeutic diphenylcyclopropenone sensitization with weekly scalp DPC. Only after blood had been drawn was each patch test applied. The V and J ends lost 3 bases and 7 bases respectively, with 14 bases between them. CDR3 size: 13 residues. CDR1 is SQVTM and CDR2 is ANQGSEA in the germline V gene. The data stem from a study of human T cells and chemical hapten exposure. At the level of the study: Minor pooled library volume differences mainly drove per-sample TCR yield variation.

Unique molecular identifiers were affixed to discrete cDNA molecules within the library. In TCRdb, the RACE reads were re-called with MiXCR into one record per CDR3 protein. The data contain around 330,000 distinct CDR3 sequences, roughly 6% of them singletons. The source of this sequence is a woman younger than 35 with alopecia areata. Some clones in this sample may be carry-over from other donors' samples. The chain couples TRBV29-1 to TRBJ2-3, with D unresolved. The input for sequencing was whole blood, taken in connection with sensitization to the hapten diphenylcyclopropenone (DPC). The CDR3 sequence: CSVDERERHTQYF. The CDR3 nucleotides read TGCAGCGTTGACGAAAGGGAAAGGCATACGCAGTATTTT.